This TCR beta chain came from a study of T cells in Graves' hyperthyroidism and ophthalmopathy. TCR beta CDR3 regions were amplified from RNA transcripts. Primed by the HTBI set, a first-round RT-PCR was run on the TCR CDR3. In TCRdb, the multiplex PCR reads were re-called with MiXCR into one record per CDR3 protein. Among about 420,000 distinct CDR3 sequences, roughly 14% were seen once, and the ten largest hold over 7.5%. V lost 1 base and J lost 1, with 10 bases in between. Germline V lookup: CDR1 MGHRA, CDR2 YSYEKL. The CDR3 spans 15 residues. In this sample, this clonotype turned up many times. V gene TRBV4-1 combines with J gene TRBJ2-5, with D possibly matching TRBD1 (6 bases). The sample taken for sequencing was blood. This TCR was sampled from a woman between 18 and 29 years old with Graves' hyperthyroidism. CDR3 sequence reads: CASSQVRGTQETQYF. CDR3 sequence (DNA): TGCGCCAGCAGCCAAGTTAGGGGGACCCAAGAGACCCAGTACTTC.